The 5 T cell receptor beta chains reported below all come from one sample, sequenced in a study of T cells in Graves' hyperthyroidism and ophthalmopathy (dated by TCRdb to about 2019). The receptor library was made with multiplex PCR. TCRdb shows the sequencer as Illumina HiSeq 2000. The TCR beta CDR3 regions were amplified from RNA transcripts. The first round of RT-PCR for the TCR CDR3 was performed with the HTBI primer set and the Qiagen OneStep RT-PCR kit. Using fastp trimming at Q25 and MiXCR clonotype assembly, TCRdb reanalyzed the public sequencing data and kept in-frame beta chains. One record per CDR3 amino acid sequence lists the most common genes and DNA. This sample gives roughly 350,000 distinct CDR3 sequences in total; approximately 14% of them show up just once. The ten most abundant clones make up almost 35% of the sample. Specimen: blood. The origin of the receptors is a woman aged 40 to 50 with Graves' ophthalmopathy.

This clonotype occurred many times. The chain carries TRBV7-9 and TRBJ1-2, with D unresolved. The CDR3 totals 12 residues. Germline V gene data show CDR1 as SEHNR and CDR2 as FQNEAQ (reference sequence). Deletions cut 1 base from V and 4 bases from J, with 4 bases between. The CDR3 reads CASSLVSYGYTF. The CDR3 region has the DNA TGTGCCAGCAGCTTAGTCAGCTATGGCTACACCTTC.

This clonotype was found many times. The V and J genes are TRBV2 and TRBJ2-7; 7 bases match TRBD2. Germline V gives CDR1 SNHLY, CDR2 FYNNEI. CDR3 length equals 12 residues. V lost 7 bases and J lost 6; bases outside the gene matches: 6. CDR3 coding DNA: TGTGCCAGCATGCGGGAGACGGGCGAGCAGTACTTC. Protein product: CASMRETGEQYF.

The J gene is TRBJ2-7, the V gene TRBV10-3, with TRBD2 matching 8 bases. The CDR3 runs 14 residues. The trim removed 3 bases at V and 5 bases at J, leaving 6 bases unmatched. The germline CDR1 and CDR2 sequences are ENHRY and SYGVKD. CDR3 protein: CAISDKSTSDEQYF. Here the CDR3 DNA reads TGTGCCATCAGTGATAAGTCGACTAGCGACGAGCAGTACTTC.

There are many counts of this clonotype. The chain recombines TRBV2 with TRBJ2-7; 14 bases map to TRBD2. The CDR3 has 15 residues. From germline, CDR1 is SNHLY and CDR2 FYNNEI. V shed 4 bases and J 3 bases; nucleotides not matched to a gene: 2. CDR3 in DNA: TGTGCCAGCAGTGCGGGACTAGCGGGAGTCTACGAGCAGTACTTC. Translation gives CASSAGLAGVYEQYF.

This clonotype occurred many times. The chain carries TRBV20-1 and TRBJ2-1; 14 nucleotides line up with TRBD2. The CDR3 consists of 13 residues. Per germline, CDR1 DFQATT and CDR2 SNEGSKA (reference sequence). Losses at the gene ends were 5 bases for V and 8 bases for J; bases not matched to a gene: 2. In DNA form, the CDR3 reads TGCAGTGCTGGGACTAGCGGGAGCGATGAGCAGTTCTTC. Amino acids: CSAGTSGSDEQFF.